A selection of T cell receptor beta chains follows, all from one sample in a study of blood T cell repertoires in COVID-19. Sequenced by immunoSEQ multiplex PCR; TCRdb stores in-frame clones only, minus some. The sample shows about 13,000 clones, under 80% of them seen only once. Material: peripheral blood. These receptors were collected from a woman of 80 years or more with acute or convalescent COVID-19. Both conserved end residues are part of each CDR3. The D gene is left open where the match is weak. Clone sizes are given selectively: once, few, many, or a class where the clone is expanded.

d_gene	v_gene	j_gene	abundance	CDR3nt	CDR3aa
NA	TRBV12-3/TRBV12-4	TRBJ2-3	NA	TGTGCCAGCAGTTTATCAGGCACAGATACGCAGTATTTT	CASSLSGTDTQYF
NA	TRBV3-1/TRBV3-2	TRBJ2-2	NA	TGTGCCAGCAGCCCTCGTGACACCGGGGAGCTGTTTTTT	CASSPRDTGELFF
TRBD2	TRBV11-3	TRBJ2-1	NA	TGTGCCAGCAGCTTAGAGGCGGGGGGATGGAGTGAGCAGTTCTTC	CASSLEAGGWSEQFF
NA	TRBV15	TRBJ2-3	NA	TGTGCCACCAGCAGAGAGGGGACACTCACAGATACGCAGTATTTT	CATSREGTLTDTQYF
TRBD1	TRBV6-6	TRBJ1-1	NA	TGTGCCAGCAGTCCCACCGGAGGGCAGGGGGCCGGCACTGAAGCTTTCTTT	CASSPTGGQGAGTEAFF
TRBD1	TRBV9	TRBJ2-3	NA	TGTGCCAGCAGTTTACAGGGGTCAGATACGCAGTATTTT	CASSLQGSDTQYF
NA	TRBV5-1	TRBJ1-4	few	TGCGCCAGCAGCTTGGGTCAGGGAGGGGAAAAACTGTTTTTT	CASSLGQGGEKLFF
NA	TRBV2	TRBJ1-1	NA	TGTGCCAGCAGTCCCAGGGGCCGCACTGAAGCTTTCTTT	CASSPRGRTEAFF
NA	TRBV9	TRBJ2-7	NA	TGTGCCAGCAGCCCACGGGACTCAGCCTACGAGCAGTACTTC	CASSPRDSAYEQYF
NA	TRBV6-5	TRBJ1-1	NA	TGTGCCAGCAGTTACGGCAGGTCGAACACTGAAGCTTTCTTT	CASSYGRSNTEAFF
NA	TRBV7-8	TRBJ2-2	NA	TGTGCCAGCAGGAGCGGGCATAACACCGGGGAGCTGTTTTTT	CASRSGHNTGELFF
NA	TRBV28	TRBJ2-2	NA	TGTGCCAGCAGGGAGGGTCCCGCGAACACCGGGGAGCTGTTTTTT	CASREGPANTGELFF
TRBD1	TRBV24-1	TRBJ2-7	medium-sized	TGTGCCACCAGTGACCCGGGACAGGCACCCTACGAGCAGTACTTC	CATSDPGQAPYEQYF
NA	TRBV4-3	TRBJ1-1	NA	TGCGCCAGCAGCCAAGATTACGGGGTCGGGAACACTGAAGCTTTCTTT	CASSQDYGVGNTEAFF
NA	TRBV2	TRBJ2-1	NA	TGTGCCAGCATGGCGGGCCGAGAGCAGTTCTTC	CASMAGREQFF
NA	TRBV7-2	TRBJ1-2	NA	TGTGCCAGCAGCTTATTCCAGGGGTTGGACTATGGCTACACCTTC	CASSLFQGLDYGYTF
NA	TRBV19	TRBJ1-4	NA	TGTGCCAGTAGTGTATCGACAGGAGCTAATGAAAAACTGTTTTTT	CASSVSTGANEKLFF
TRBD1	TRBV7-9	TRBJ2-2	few	TGTGCCAGCAGCTCCACGGACAGGGCGAACACCGGGGAGCTGTTTTTT	CASSSTDRANTGELFF
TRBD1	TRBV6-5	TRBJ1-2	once	TGTGCCAGCAGTTACCGGGACAGGGGCGGTGGCTACACCTTC	CASSYRDRGGGYTF
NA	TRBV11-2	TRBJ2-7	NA	TGTGCCAGCAGCCCCCGGGGATCCTACGAGCAGTACTTC	CASSPRGSYEQYF
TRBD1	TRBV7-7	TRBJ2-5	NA	TGTGCCAGCAGCCCAGGGACAGGGAAAGAGACCCAGTACTTC	CASSPGTGKETQYF
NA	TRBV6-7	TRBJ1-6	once	TGTGCCAGCGGGGGGGGGAGCTCCTATAATTCACCCCTCCACTTT	CASGGGSSYNSPLHF
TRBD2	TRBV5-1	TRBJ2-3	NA	TGCGCCAGCAGCTCCTCGCGCTCCGGGACTAGCGGCACAGATACGCAGTATTTT	CASSSSRSGTSGTDTQYF